This T cell receptor beta chain was captured by sequencing in a study of patients and donors after allogeneic stem cell transplantation. This clonotype was counted between two and nine times. Germline lookup yields CDR1 MNHEY and CDR2 SVGAGI. CDR3 length: 12 residues. V was cut by 4 bases and J by 5 bases, with 8 bases left in between. Each CDR3 protein gets one entry after TCRdb re-called the RT-PCR reads with MiXCR. The repertoire holds over 350,000 distinct CDR3 sequences, with 16% as singletons. The chain has TRBV6-5 and TRBJ2-5, with D unclear. This clonotype originated in a human donor who was either an allogeneic HSCT recipient or a stem cell or donor lymphocyte infusion donor (not recorded which). It is not recorded whose cells these are; they may come from a transplant donor. The specimen sequenced was blood, either unsorted or a sorted T cell fraction (not recorded which). The CDR3 reads CASSWQWETQYF. CDR3 nucleotides: TGTGCCAGCAGTTGGCAATGGGAGACCCAGTACTTC.